These 21 T cell receptor beta chains came from one sample sequenced in a study of cytomegalovirus exposure and HLA in healthy donors. PCR was performed using 60 Vbeta and 13 Jbeta primers. The method was immunoSEQ multiplex PCR; TCRdb's version includes in-frame clones alone and lacks a portion of them. The sample contains roughly 110,000 clones, 55% to 85% of which appear only once. The sample comprised PBMCs. These receptor sequences come from a man aged 25 to 45 in good health and CMV-seronegative.

The V call is TRBV5-1, the J call TRBJ1-3; no clear D. Looked up from germline, CDR1 is SGHRS and CDR2 is YFSETQ. V gave up 0 bases and J gave up 8 bases, with 12 bases separating them. CDR3 length: 14 residues. The CDR3 is CASSLEILGDTIYF. CDR3 DNA: TGCGCCAGCAGCTTGGAGATACTAGGAGACACCATATATTTT. The full variable domain, its missing parts supplied by reference TRBV5-1 and TRBJ1-3, is KAGVTQTPRYLIKTRGQQVTLSCSPISGHRSVSWYQQTPGQGLQFLFEYFSETQRNKGNFPGRFSGRQFSNSRSEMNVSTLELGDSALYLCASSLEILGDTIYFGEGSWLTVV.

This clone was recorded only once. This CDR3 reads CASSNSYEQYF. CDR3 DNA: TGCGCCAGCAGCAATAGTTACGAGCAGTACTTC. V usage is TRBV10-2 and J usage is TRBJ2-7, with unresolved D. V lost 6 bases and J lost 4, with 7 bases in between. Germline V gene sequence: CDR1 WSHSY, CDR2 SAAADI. This CDR3 is 11 amino acids long.

The chain uses TRBV27 and TRBJ2-2; tentatively, D is TRBD1 (6 bases). The V end lost 6 bases, the J end lost 6 bases, and 11 bases lay between the germline ends. Germline values: CDR1 MNHEY, CDR2 SMNVEV (reference sequence). There are 13 residues in the CDR3. CDR3 DNA: TGTGCCAGCAGAACAGGGACCGCCGGGGAGCTGTTTTTT. It codes for CASRTGTAGELFF.

In its sample, this clone was seen a few times. This rearrangement joins TRBV5-3 to TRBJ1-2, with 8 bases that match TRBD1. TRBV5-3 has ORF status, its function being uncertain. The CDR3 runs 14 residues. The junction had 4 bases not matched to a gene; V was cut back by 0 bases and J by 6 bases. CDR3 in amino acids: CARSLGQGADGYTF. The CDR3 DNA sequence: TGTGCCAGAAGCTTGGGGCAGGGGGCGGATGGCTACACCTTC.

The chain joins TRBV6-6 to TRBJ2-7; 7 positions match TRBD1. The CDR3 consists of 15 residues. Germline V CDR1 and CDR2: MNHNY, SVGAGI (reference sequence). V trimming: 2 bases; J trimming: 0 bases; junction bases outside the gene matches: 4. In nucleotides, the CDR3 is TGTGCCAGCAGTTACGCTACAGGGGTCTCCTACGAGCAGTACTTC. Its protein is CASSYATGVSYEQYF.

For the CDR3, the DNA is TGTGCCAGCAGCTTAGATGGGACAACCGGGGAGCTGTTTTTT. This translates into CASSLDGTTGELFF. The V call is TRBV11-3, the J call TRBJ2-2; maybe TRBD1 (6 bases). Per germline, CDR1 SGHNT and CDR2 YENEEA. The CDR3 spans 14 residues. The germline V and J ends were trimmed by 0 bases and 5 bases, with 7 bases remaining between them.

The V call is TRBV6-5, the J call TRBJ1-5; TRBD1 agrees at 9 bases. Looked up from germline, CDR1 is MNHEY and CDR2 is SVGAGI. The CDR3 totals 15 residues. V trimming: 5 bases; J trimming: 4 bases; junction bases outside the gene matches: 6. DNA of the CDR3: TGTGCCAGCAGTGGGACAGGGATCCCAAATCAGCCCCAGCATTTT. Protein: CASSGTGIPNQPQHF.

V is TRBV5-8 and J is TRBJ1-2; TRBD1 aligns across 7 bases. CDR1 and CDR2 (germline): SGHTS, YDEGEE. The V gene end was trimmed by 4 bases and the J gene end by 8 bases; junction bases not matched to a gene: 2. The CDR3 has 11 residues. CDR3 residues: CASSTTGGYTF. CDR3 nucleotide sequence: TGTGCCAGCAGCACGACAGGGGGCTACACCTTC.

This chain links TRBV18 with TRBJ1-1, with D possibly TRBD1 on 5 matching bases. The CDR3 is 13 amino acids. V was clipped by 4 bases and J by 7 bases, with 13 bases between them. CDR1 and CDR2 from the germline V gene are KGHSH and LQKENI. The CDR3 is CASSLNGGVEAFF. The CDR3, as DNA: TGTGCCAGCTCACTTAACGGAGGGGTTGAAGCTTTCTTT.

V is TRBV7-3 and J is TRBJ2-1; 10 bases fit TRBD2. V was clipped by 5 bases and J by 6 bases; unmatched bases: 16. This CDR3 spans 18 amino acids. Germline lookup yields CDR1 SGHTA and CDR2 FQGTGA. The DNA of the CDR3 is TGTGCCAGCAGCCCCCCGCGGCTAGCGGGGGCATCGGGCAATGAGCAGTTCTTC. Amino acids: CASSPPRLAGASGNEQFF.

This clone was recorded many times. The V and J genes are TRBV6-1 and TRBJ2-1; possibly TRBD2 for D (7 bases). Trimming cost V 4 bases and J 4 bases, with 14 bases left between them. The CDR3 runs to 15 residues. Germline assignment: CDR1 MNHNS and CDR2 SASEGT. CDR3 amino acids: CASSVRGGSYNEQFF. The CDR3 region has the DNA TGTGCCAGCAGTGTTAGGGGGGGCTCATACAATGAGCAGTTCTTC.

The chain has TRBV7-9 and TRBJ2-2; TRBD1 is a possible D gene (6 bases). V was trimmed by 7 bases and J by 1 base, leaving 19 bases between them. CDR3 length: 17 amino acids. Germline lookup yields CDR1 SEHNR and CDR2 FQNEAQ (reference sequence). The DNA for the CDR3 is TGTGCCAGCATGGGGTATAGGACAGTAGGGAACACCGGGGAGCTGTTTTTT. Translating gives CASMGYRTVGNTGELFF.

The genes are TRBV30 and TRBJ1-2; 9 bases are a match to TRBD1. The CDR3 runs to 14 residues. Per germline, CDR1 GTSNPN and CDR2 SVGIG (reference sequence). J was trimmed by 5 bases and V by 2 bases; bases with no gene match: 6. The CDR3 DNA follows: TGTGCCTGGAGTCTTCGGACAGGGGAATATGGCTACACCTTC. Translated: CAWSLRTGEYGYTF. Looking up the rest from reference TRBV30 and TRBJ1-2 gives the full variable domain: SQTIHQWPATLVQPVGSPLSLECTVEGTSNPNLYWYRQAAGRGLQLLFYSVGIGQISSEVPQNLSASRPQDRQFILSSKKLLLSDSGFYLCAWSLRTGEYGYTFGSGTRLTVV.

This clone was counted a few times. The rearrangement uses TRBV14 and TRBJ1-1, with TRBD1 as a possible D gene (5 bases). The germline V gene encodes CDR1 SGHDN and CDR2 FVKESK. Trimming removed 2 bases from V and 7 bases from J, with 8 bases in between. This CDR3 is 12 amino acids long. The CDR3 coding sequence is TGTGCCAGCAGCCAATGGGGGGGTGAAGCTTTCTTT. It is translated as CASSQWGGEAFF.

The chain carries TRBV12-5 and TRBJ1-5; TRBD1 matches at 7 bases. After removal of 2 bases from V and 4 bases from J, the junction contained 5 bases not matched to a gene. The CDR3 is made up of 15 amino acids. The germline V gene has CDR1 LGHNT and CDR2 FRNRAP. CDR3 sequence (DNA): TGTGCTAGTGGTTTGTCACAGGGGCTAAATCAGCCCCAGCATTTT. Translating gives CASGLSQGLNQPQHF.

This sequence joins TRBV6-4 and TRBJ2-1, with 10 nucleotides matching TRBD2. CDR1 is MRHNA, CDR2 SNTAGT, per germline. CDR3 size: 15 residues. Trimming at V came to 3 bases and at J to 4 bases, leaving 3 bases not matched to a gene. The CDR3 here is CASSEWTSGYNEQFF. CDR3 DNA sequence: TGTGCCAGCAGTGAGTGGACTAGCGGTTACAATGAGCAGTTCTTC.

The chain uses TRBV15 and TRBJ1-3; maybe TRBD1 (5 bases). Germline values: CDR1 LNHNV, CDR2 YYDKDF (reference sequence). The CDR3 spans 16 residues. Trimming shortened V by 3 bases and J by 4 bases, and 16 bases separated the two germline ends. This CDR3 reads CATSSRRGSSGNTIYF. The CDR3 bases are TGTGCCACCAGCAGCCGGAGGGGATCTTCCGGAAACACCATATATTTT.

J is TRBJ2-7 and V is TRBV6-5; the match to TRBD1 covers 10 bases. The CDR3 contains 13 residues. CDR1 is MNHEY, CDR2 SVGAGI, per germline. Trimming cost V 7 bases and J 3 bases; bases outside gene matches: 3. CDR3 region: CASMGQGLYEQYF. DNA of the CDR3: TGTGCCAGCATGGGACAGGGGCTCTACGAGCAGTACTTC.

The chain couples TRBV5-4 to TRBJ2-6, with D perhaps matching TRBD2 (6 bases). Germline CDR1 reads SGHNT; CDR2 reads YYREEE (reference sequence). The CDR3 spans 16 residues. The V end lost 2 bases, the J end lost 2 bases, and 11 bases lay between the germline ends. CDR3 protein: CASSFGGSTGANVLTF. Here the CDR3 DNA reads TGTGCCAGCAGCTTCGGGGGTAGCACTGGGGCCAACGTCCTGACTTTC. The whole variable domain, filled in from reference TRBV5-4 and TRBJ2-6, reads ETGVTQSPTHLIKTRGQQVTLRCSSQSGHNTVSWYQQALGQGPQFIFQYYREEENGRGNFPPRFSGLQFPNYSSELNVNALELDDSALYLCASSFGGSTGANVLTFGAGSRLTVL.

The sample holds one count of this clone. The rearrangement joins TRBV27 to TRBJ2-1; 14 bases are shared with TRBD2. CDR1 and CDR2 (germline): MNHEY, SMNVEV (reference sequence). V shed 3 bases, J shed 8 bases, and the junction held 3 bases outside the gene matches. The CDR3 has 15 amino acids. The CDR3 nucleotides are TGTGCCAGCAGTTTGACTAGCGGGGGGGCCCATGAGCAGTTCTTC. Translated, it gives CASSLTSGGAHEQFF.

By share, this clone counts as medium-sized. The chain carries TRBV6-1 and TRBJ2-7; D is unclear. Germline V gives CDR1 MNHNS, CDR2 SASEGT. V was cut by 4 bases and J by 6 bases, with 4 bases left in between. This CDR3 comprises 10 residues. This CDR3 reads CASSALEQYF. CDR3 sequence (DNA): TGTGCCAGCAGTGCCCTCGAGCAGTACTTC.